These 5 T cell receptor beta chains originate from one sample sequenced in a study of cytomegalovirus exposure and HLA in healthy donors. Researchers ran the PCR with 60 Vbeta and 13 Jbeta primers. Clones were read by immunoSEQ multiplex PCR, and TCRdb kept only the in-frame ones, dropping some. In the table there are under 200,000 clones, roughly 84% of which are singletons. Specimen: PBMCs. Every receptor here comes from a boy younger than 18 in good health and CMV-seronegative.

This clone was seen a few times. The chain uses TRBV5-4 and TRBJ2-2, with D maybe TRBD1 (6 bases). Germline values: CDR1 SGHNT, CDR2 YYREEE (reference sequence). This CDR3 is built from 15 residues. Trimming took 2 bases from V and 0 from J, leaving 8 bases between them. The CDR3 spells CASSFGTPNTGELFF. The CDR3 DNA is TGTGCCAGCAGCTTCGGGACACCGAACACCGGGGAGCTGTTTTTT.

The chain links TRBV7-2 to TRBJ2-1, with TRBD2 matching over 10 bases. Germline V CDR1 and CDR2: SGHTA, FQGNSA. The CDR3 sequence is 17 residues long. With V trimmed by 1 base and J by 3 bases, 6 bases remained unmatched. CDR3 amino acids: CASSLEASGRLYNEQFF. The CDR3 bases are TGTGCCAGCAGCTTAGAGGCTAGCGGGAGACTCTACAATGAGCAGTTCTTC.

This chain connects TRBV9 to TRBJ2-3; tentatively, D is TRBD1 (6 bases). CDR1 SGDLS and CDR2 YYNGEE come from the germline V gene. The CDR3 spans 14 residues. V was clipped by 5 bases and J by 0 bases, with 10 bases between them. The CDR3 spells CASRRGSSTDTQYF. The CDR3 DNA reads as TGTGCCAGCAGGAGGGGGTCTAGCACAGATACGCAGTATTTT.

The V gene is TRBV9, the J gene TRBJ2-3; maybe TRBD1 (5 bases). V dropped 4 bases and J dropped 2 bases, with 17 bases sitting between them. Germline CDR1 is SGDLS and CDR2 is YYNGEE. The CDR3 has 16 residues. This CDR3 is CASSSWGRGNTDTQYF. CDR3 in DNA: TGTGCCAGCAGCTCCTGGGGAAGGGGTAACACAGATACGCAGTATTTT.

The CDR3 DNA reads as TGTGCCAGTATTCCAACCGCAGGGCCCTACAATGAGCAGTTCTTC. Protein: CASIPTAGPYNEQFF. The chain combines TRBV19 with TRBJ2-1; a possible D gene is TRBD1 (5 bases). The CDR3 is 15 amino acids. CDR1 is LNHDA and CDR2 is SQIVND in the germline V gene (reference sequence). V lost 7 bases and J 2 bases, leaving 15 bases between the germline ends.